This T cell receptor (beta chain) was captured in a study of siplizumab effects on memory and regulatory T cells. Study-level findings and limits: The alloresponse seemed to draw substantially on naive T cells, which appeared more diverse than memory cells. Alloreactive sequences tracing back to unstimulated CD4+ memory cells fell significantly with siplizumab.

The CDR3 has 13 amino acids. V shed 4 bases and J shed 8 bases, with 11 bases lying between them. Germline V CDR1 and CDR2: LNHDA, SQIVND (reference sequence). Notes on this clone: No antigen is known for it.

It was about 100,000 TCR templates that were assayed per sample. The assay was immunoSEQ multiplex PCR, and TCRdb's table has in-frame clones only and misses some. The table records 97,000 or so clones, approximately 90% of them present only once. The sequencing input was CD4+ T cells sorted from blood. The chain combines TRBV19 with TRBJ1-4; D unresolved. This receptor was obtained from a human donor in good health. The chain's CDR3 is CASSKYQQEKLFF. The CDR3 nucleotides are TGTGCCAGTAGTAAGTACCAGCAAGAAAAACTGTTTTTT. Using reference TRBV19 and TRBJ1-4 for the parts outside the CDR3, the full variable domain is DGGITQSPKYLFRKEGQNVTLSCEQNLNHDAMYWYRQDPGQGLRLIYYSQIVNDFQKGDIAEGYSVSREKKESFPLTVTSAQKNPTAFYLCASSKYQQEKLFFGSGTQLSVL.